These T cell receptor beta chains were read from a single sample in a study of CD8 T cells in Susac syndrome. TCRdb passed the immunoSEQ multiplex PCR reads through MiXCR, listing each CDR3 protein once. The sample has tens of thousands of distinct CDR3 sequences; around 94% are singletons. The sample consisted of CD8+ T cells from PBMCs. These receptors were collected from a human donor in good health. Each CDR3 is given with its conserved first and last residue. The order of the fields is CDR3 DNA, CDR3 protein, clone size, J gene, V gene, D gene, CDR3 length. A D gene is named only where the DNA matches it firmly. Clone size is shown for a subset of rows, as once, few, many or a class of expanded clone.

TGTGCCAGCAGCTACCGAACAGGGGTAGCGTACGAGCAGTACTTC,CASSYRTGVAYEQYF,NA,TRBJ2-7,TRBV11-2,TRBD1,15
TGTGCCAGCAGCGTAGCGGGCATCTCCTACAATGAGCAGTTCTTC,CASSVAGISYNEQFF,NA,TRBJ2-1,TRBV9,NA,15
TGCAGTGCTAGCGGACAGGGCGGCTCCTACGAGCAGTACTTC,CSASGQGGSYEQYF,few,TRBJ2-7,TRBV20-1,TRBD1,14
TGTGCCACCAGTGATTTGCCGGGGGAAGAGACCCAGTACTTC,CATSDLPGEETQYF,NA,TRBJ2-5,TRBV24-1,NA,14
TGCGCCAGCAGCCAAGATATGCAACCAAATCAGCCCCAGCATTTT,CASSQDMQPNQPQHF,NA,TRBJ1-5,TRBV4-1,NA,15
TGCGCCAGCAGCCAAGATCTGGGCTTTCAAGAGACCCAGTACTTC,CASSQDLGFQETQYF,NA,TRBJ2-5,TRBV4-3,NA,15
TGTGCCAGTAGTTGGGCACTAGCGGGGGGGAATGAGCAGTTCTTC,CASSWALAGGNEQFF,NA,TRBJ2-1,TRBV19,TRBD2,15
TGTGCCAGCACCGACGGACGCGAAGGTGGCACAGATACGCAGTATTTT,CASTDGREGGTDTQYF,NA,TRBJ2-3,TRBV12-3/TRBV12-4,NA,16
TGTGCCAGCAGCCCCGCTATAAGCTCCTACAATGAGCAGTTCTTC,CASSPAISSYNEQFF,NA,TRBJ2-1,TRBV13,NA,15
TGTGCCAGCAGCCAGGACAGATACTCTGGAAACACCATATATTTT,CASSQDRYSGNTIYF,NA,TRBJ1-3,TRBV13,NA,15
TGTGCCAGCAGTTTACTCGGGGGCTCACCCCTCCACTTT,CASSLLGGSPLHF,NA,TRBJ1-6,TRBV21-1,NA,13
TGTGCCAGTAGTCCCGGAACTAGCGCCTACAATGAGCAGTTCTTC,CASSPGTSAYNEQFF,NA,TRBJ2-1,TRBV19,TRBD2,15
TGCAGTGCTAGAGATAGGCGATCCCAGTACTTC,CSARDRRSQYF,NA,TRBJ2-5,TRBV20-1,NA,11
TGTGCCAGCAGTCGTCGGGACAGCGGATACAATGAGCAGTTCTTC,CASSRRDSGYNEQFF,NA,TRBJ2-1,TRBV6-1,TRBD1,15
TGCAGTGCTAGCCTCGACAGGGACCAGAACACTGAAGCTTTCTTT,CSASLDRDQNTEAFF,NA,TRBJ1-1,TRBV20-1,TRBD1,15
TGCGCCAGCAGCTTGGCCCTATTCAATGAGCAGTTCTTC,CASSLALFNEQFF,NA,TRBJ2-1,TRBV5-1,NA,13
TGTGCCAGCAGTCGGACAGGGGAAACCTACGAGCAGTACTTC,CASSRTGETYEQYF,NA,TRBJ2-7,TRBV28,TRBD1,14
TGTGCCAGCAGTGCACTAGCGGGAGTCGATGAGCAGTTCTTC,CASSALAGVDEQFF,NA,TRBJ2-1,TRBV6-4,TRBD2,14
TGCGCCAGCAGCTTGGTGGGTTATTTTGAAGAGCAGTTCTTC,CASSLVGYFEEQFF,once,TRBJ2-1,TRBV5-1,NA,14
TGTGCCAGCGGGACAGGGGCCACTGAAGCTTTCTTT,CASGTGATEAFF,NA,TRBJ1-1,TRBV28,TRBD1,12
TGTGCCACCAGTGAGCCGGGACTAGCATATGAGCAGTTCTTC,CATSEPGLAYEQFF,NA,TRBJ2-1,TRBV24-1,TRBD2,14
TGTGCCAGCAGTTTACAGGGTCTCTATGGCTACACCTTC,CASSLQGLYGYTF,NA,TRBJ1-2,TRBV27,NA,13
TGTGCCACCAGCGAACAGCGGGGGGGCACAGATACGCAGTATTTT,CATSEQRGGTDTQYF,once,TRBJ2-3,TRBV24-1,TRBD2,15
TGCAGTGCCGTGGGGGGGGACGCCGTCTTCACAGATACGCAGTATTTT,CSAVGGDAVFTDTQYF,NA,TRBJ2-3,TRBV20-1,TRBD2,16
TGTGCCAGCAGCCCTAGCGGGAGGGAGCAGTTCTTC,CASSPSGREQFF,once,TRBJ2-1,TRBV13,TRBD2,12
TGCAGTGCTAGCCCCTTCCCCCGGGGGGAGGATGACACCGGGGAGCTGTTTTTT,CSASPFPRGEDDTGELFF,NA,TRBJ2-2,TRBV20-1,TRBD2,18
TGTGCCAGCAGTTTAGGGCAGGGGGCGGCCAATGAGCAGTTCTTC,CASSLGQGAANEQFF,once,TRBJ2-1,TRBV12-3/TRBV12-4,TRBD1,15